Below are 10 T cell receptor beta chains sequenced from a single sample in a study of blood T cells in healthy people across ages. The use of a sample-barcoded 5' primer and a J-beta primer mix characterized a second PCR of roughly 6 to 11 cycles. Each CDR3 protein gets one entry after TCRdb re-called the 5' RACE reads with MiXCR. The data contain 1.5 million to 2 million distinct CDR3 sequences, 28% of them singletons. The source material was blood. The receptors were gathered from a young woman in good health.

This clonotype was counted a few times. V gene TRBV12-5 combines with J gene TRBJ2-5; 8 positions match TRBD1. Germline V gives CDR1 LGHNT, CDR2 FRNRAP. The CDR3 runs 12 residues. The CDR3 DNA reads TGTGCCACTCAGGGGGCCGGGGAGACCCAGTACTTC. Protein product: CATQGAGETQYF.

The chain employs TRBV7-2 and TRBJ2-1; tentatively, D is TRBD1 or TRBD2 (5 bases each). The DNA end is more similar to TRBJ2-7, so the J call may be wrong. The CDR3 runs to 15 residues. Germline V gives CDR1 SGHTA, CDR2 FQGNSA. The CDR3: CASSLHPGRLYEQYF. The CDR3 DNA is TGTGCCAGCAGCCTCCACCCGGGACGGCTCTACGAGCAGTACTTC.

This clonotype occurred once. The junction shows a germline mismatch at one end, possibly a read error. V gene TRBV18 combines with J gene TRBJ2-3; 7 nucleotides match TRBD1. This CDR3 has 13 residues. The germline V gene encodes CDR1 KGHSH and CDR2 LQKENI. CDR3 in amino acids: CTSSPRTGNTQYF. In nucleotides, the CDR3 is TGTACCAGCTCACCAAGGACAGGAAATACGCAGTATTTT.

This clonotype was detected ten times or more. J is TRBJ2-5 and V is TRBV20-1; D may be TRBD2 (5 bases). The length of the CDR3 is 15 residues. The germline gives CDR1 DFQATT, CDR2 SNEGSKA (reference sequence). V dropped 7 bases and J dropped 5 bases, with 23 bases sitting between them. CDR3 DNA sequence: TGCAGTGTCTCGCCCCGGACTCTACTCAGGGAGACCCAGTACTTC. Protein: CSVSPRTLLRETQYF.

V is TRBV5-1 and J is TRBJ2-6, with D perhaps assigned TRBD1 or TRBD2 (5 bases each). The germline gives CDR1 SGHRS, CDR2 YFSETQ. The CDR3 totals 17 residues. V lost 2 bases and J 0 bases, leaving 12 bases between the germline ends. CDR3 residues: CASSLYSGSSGANVLTF. The CDR3 nucleotides are TGCGCCAGCAGCTTATATTCAGGGAGCTCTGGGGCCAACGTCCTGACTTTC.

In its sample, this clonotype was seen once. V usage is TRBV9 and J usage is TRBJ1-1, with TRBD1 matching over 10 bases. Germline V lookup: CDR1 SGDLS, CDR2 YYNGEE. Trimming removed 0 bases from V and 3 bases from J; junction bases left unmatched: 8. This CDR3 is built from 17 residues. The DNA for the CDR3 is TGTGCCAGCAGCGTAGGGACAGGGGGGGTAGCTTACACTGAAGCTTTCTTT. It translates to CASSVGTGGVAYTEAFF.

Only a few counts were recorded for this clonotype. The gene calls are TRBV28 and TRBJ2-5; no reliable D call. The better agreement between TRBJ2-7 and the DNA end casts doubt on the J call. Germline V CDR1 and CDR2: MDHEN, SYDVKM. There are 11 residues in the CDR3. DNA for the CDR3: TGTGCCAGTAGACGAAGGAACGAGCAGTACTTC. Protein sequence: CASRRRNEQYF.

This clonotype appeared a few times. The chain joins TRBV12-3 or TRBV12-4 to TRBJ1-1; tentative D call: TRBD1 (5 bases). This CDR3 has 15 residues. Deletions cut 10 bases from V and 0 bases from J, with 18 bases between. The CDR3 DNA follows: TGTGCCACCACTTTAAGGGGACGAATGAACACTGAAGCTTTCTTT. Amino acid sequence: CATTLRGRMNTEAFF.

The CDR3 reads CASSLTVRGASKTQYF. In nucleotides, the CDR3 is TGTGCCAGCAGCTTGACCGTAAGGGGGGCTAGTAAGACCCAGTACTTC. The chain is built from TRBV7-9 and TRBJ2-7, with D perhaps being TRBD1 or TRBD2 (6 bases each). Gene TRBJ2-5 matches the end of the DNA better, so the J call may be wrong. The CDR3 has 16 amino acids. CDR1 is SEHNR and CDR2 is FQNEAQ in the germline V gene (reference sequence).

This clonotype was seen a handful of times. The chain has TRBV29-1 and TRBJ1-2; D may be TRBD1 (6 bases). V was shortened by 3 bases and J by 4 bases, with 12 bases between the two germline ends. The CDR3 is 13 residues long. Germline V gene data show CDR1 as SQVTM and CDR2 as ANQGSEA. CDR3 protein: CSVEKGVAYGYTF. The CDR3 DNA is TGCAGCGTTGAGAAGGGGGTGGCCTATGGCTACACCTTC.